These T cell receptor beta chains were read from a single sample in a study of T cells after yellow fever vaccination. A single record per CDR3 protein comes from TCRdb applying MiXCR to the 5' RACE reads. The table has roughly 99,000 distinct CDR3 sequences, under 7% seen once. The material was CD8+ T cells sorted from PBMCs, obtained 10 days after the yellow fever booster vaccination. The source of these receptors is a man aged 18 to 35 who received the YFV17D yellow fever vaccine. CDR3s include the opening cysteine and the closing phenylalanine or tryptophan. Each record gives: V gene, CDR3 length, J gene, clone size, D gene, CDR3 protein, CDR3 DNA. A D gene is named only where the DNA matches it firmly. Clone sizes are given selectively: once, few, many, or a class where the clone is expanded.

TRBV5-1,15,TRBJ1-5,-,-,CASSLVGGSNQPQHF,TGCGCCAGCAGCTTGGTGGGGGGGAGCAATCAGCCCCAGCATTTT
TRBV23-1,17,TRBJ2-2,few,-,CSLSQPPGGLGTGELFF,TGCTCACTTTCCCAACCCCCCGGGGGCCTGGGGACCGGGGAGCTGTTTTTT
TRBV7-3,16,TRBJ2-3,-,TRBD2,CASSPLAGETTDTQYF,TGTGCCAGCAGCCCCTTAGCGGGGGAGACCACAGATACGCAGTATTTT
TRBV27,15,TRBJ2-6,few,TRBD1,CASTNTGVGANVLTF,TGTGCCAGCACCAATACAGGGGTTGGGGCCAACGTCCTGACTTTC
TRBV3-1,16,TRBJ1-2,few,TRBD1,CASSHGTGEYSYGYTF,TGTGCCAGCAGCCACGGGACAGGGGAGTATAGCTATGGCTACACCTTC
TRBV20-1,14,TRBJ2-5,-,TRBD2,CSARGGSGGQTQYF,TGCAGTGCTAGAGGGGGTAGCGGGGGTCAGACCCAGTACTTC
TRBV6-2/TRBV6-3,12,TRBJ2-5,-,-,CASSYAAETQYF,TGTGCCAGCAGTTACGCCGCAGAGACCCAGTACTTC
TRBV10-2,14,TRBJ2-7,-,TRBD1,CASVGTGGFYEQYF,TGCGCCAGCGTAGGGACAGGGGGTTTCTACGAGCAGTACTTC
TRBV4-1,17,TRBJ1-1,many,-,CASSPPSGTLGGTEAFF,TGCGCCAGCAGCCCACCTTCGGGGACTTTGGGAGGCACTGAAGCTTTCTTT
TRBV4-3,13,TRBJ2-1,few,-,CASSQGWYNEQFF,TGCGCCAGCAGCCAAGGATGGTACAATGAGCAGTTCTTC
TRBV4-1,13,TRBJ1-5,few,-,CASSQDGRQPQHF,TGCGCCAGCAGCCAAGATGGAAGACAGCCCCAGCATTTT
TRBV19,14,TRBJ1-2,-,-,CASTPNRGGYGYTF,TGTGCCAGTACCCCCAATCGGGGGGGCTATGGCTACACCTTC
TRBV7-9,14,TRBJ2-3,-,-,CASSLVLGSDTQYF,TGTGCCAGCAGCTTAGTGTTGGGTTCAGATACGCAGTATTTT
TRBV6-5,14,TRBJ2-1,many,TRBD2,CATHLAGGNNEQFF,TGTGCCACCCACCTGGCGGGGGGGAACAATGAGCAGTTCTTC
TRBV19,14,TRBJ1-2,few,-,CASSIQRTGSGYTF,TGTGCCAGTAGTATCCAAAGGACGGGCAGTGGCTACACCTTC
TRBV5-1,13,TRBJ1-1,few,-,CASSSHLNTEAFF,TGCGCCAGCAGCTCCCACCTGAACACTGAAGCTTTCTTT
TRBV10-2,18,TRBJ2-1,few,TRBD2,CASSVGTSGGAGYNEQFF,TGCGCCAGCAGCGTGGGGACTAGCGGGGGGGCCGGGTACAATGAGCAGTTCTTC
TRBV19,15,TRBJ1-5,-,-,CASSVQGFGYQPQHF,TGTGCCAGTAGTGTCCAGGGGTTCGGCTATCAGCCCCAGCATTTT
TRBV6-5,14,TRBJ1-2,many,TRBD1,CASSPGQGGKGYTF,TGTGCCAGCAGTCCCGGACAGGGCGGAAAAGGCTACACCTTC
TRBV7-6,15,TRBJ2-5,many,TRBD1,CASSFGTGLRETQYF,TGTGCCAGCAGCTTCGGGACAGGGTTAAGAGAGACCCAGTACTTC
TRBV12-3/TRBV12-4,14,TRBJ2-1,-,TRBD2,CASSLTGGHNEQFF,TGTGCCAGCAGTTTGACGGGGGGGCACAATGAGCAGTTCTTC
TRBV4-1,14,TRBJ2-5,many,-,CASSLGGRPETQYF,TGCGCCAGCAGCCTCGGGGGAAGGCCAGAGACCCAGTACTTC
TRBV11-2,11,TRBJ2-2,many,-,CASSPPGELFF,TGTGCCAGCAGCCCTCCCGGGGAGCTGTTTTTT
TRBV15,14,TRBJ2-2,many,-,CATSRDRGTGELFF,TGTGCCACCAGCAGAGACAGGGGAACCGGGGAGCTGTTTTTT
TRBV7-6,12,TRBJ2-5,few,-,CASRGGGETQYF,TGTGCCAGCAGAGGGGGGGGGGAGACCCAGTACTTC
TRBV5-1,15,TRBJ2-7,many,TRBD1,CASSLGQGASYEQYF,TGCGCCAGCAGCTTGGGACAGGGAGCCTCCTACGAGCAGTACTTC
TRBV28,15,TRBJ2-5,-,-,CASSSRDLGEETQYF,TGTGCCAGCAGTTCCCGGGACCTCGGCGAAGAGACCCAGTACTTC
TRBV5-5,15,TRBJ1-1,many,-,CASSYIGAGNTEAFF,TGTGCCAGCAGCTATATCGGGGCAGGGAACACTGAAGCTTTCTTT
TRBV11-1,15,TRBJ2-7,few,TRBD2,CASSLDGGGFYEQYF,TGTGCCAGCAGCTTAGACGGCGGGGGATTCTACGAGCAGTACTTC
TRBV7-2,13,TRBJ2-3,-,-,CASSFYGTDTQYF,TGTGCCAGCAGCTTTTACGGCACAGATACGCAGTATTTT
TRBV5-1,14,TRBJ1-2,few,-,CASSPERIYYGYTF,TGCGCCAGCAGCCCTGAAAGGATCTACTATGGCTACACCTTC
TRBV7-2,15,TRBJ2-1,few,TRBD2,CASSLWGGMYNEQFF,TGTGCCAGCAGCCTATGGGGGGGGATGTACAATGAGCAGTTCTTC
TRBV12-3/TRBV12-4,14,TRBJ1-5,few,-,CASSLSPRDQPQHF,TGTGCCAGCAGTTTATCGCCCAGAGATCAGCCCCAGCATTTT
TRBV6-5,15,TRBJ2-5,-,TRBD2,CASSYSERGGETQYF,TGTGCCAGCAGTTACTCGGAGCGGGGGGGAGAGACCCAGTACTTC
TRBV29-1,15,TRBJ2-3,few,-,CSVEGWGPGQNTQYF,TGCAGCGTTGAAGGTTGGGGGCCAGGTCAGAATACGCAGTATTTT
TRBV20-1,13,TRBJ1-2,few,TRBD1,CSATPGTDYGYTF,TGCAGTGCAACCCCCGGGACAGACTATGGCTACACCTTC
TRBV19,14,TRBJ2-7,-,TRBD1,CASSTGTAFYEQYF,TGTGCCAGTAGTACCGGGACAGCCTTCTACGAGCAGTACTTC
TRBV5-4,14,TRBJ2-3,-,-,CASSLSALPDTQYF,TGTGCCAGCAGCCTATCTGCCCTCCCAGATACGCAGTATTTT
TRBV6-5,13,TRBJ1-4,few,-,CASSGVANEKLFF,TGTGCCAGCAGTGGGGTGGCTAATGAAAAACTGTTTTTT
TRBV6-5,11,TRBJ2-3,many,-,CASIHGNTQYF,TGTGCCAGCATCCACGGGAATACGCAGTATTTT
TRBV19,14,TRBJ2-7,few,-,CASSIPGRGYEQYF,TGTGCCAGTAGTATCCCTGGCCGGGGCTACGAGCAGTACTTC
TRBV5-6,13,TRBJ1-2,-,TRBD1,CASSFYRGYGYTF,TGTGCCAGCAGCTTTTACAGGGGTTATGGCTACACCTTC
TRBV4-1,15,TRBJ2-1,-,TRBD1,CASSQVGQGGTEQFF,TGCGCCAGCAGCCAAGTCGGACAGGGGGGGACTGAGCAGTTCTTC
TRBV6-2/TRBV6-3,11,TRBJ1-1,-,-,CASKRGTEAFF,TGTGCCAGCAAGCGCGGGACTGAAGCTTTCTTT
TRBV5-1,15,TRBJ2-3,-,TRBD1,CASSLAATGSDTQYF,TGCGCCAGCAGCTTGGCTGCGACAGGGTCAGATACGCAGTATTTT
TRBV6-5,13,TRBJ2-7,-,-,CASGVEEHYEQYF,TGTGCCAGCGGGGTTGAGGAACACTACGAGCAGTACTTC
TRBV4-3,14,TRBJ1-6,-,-,CASSAWDGNSPLHF,TGCGCCAGCAGCGCGTGGGACGGAAATTCACCCCTCCACTTT
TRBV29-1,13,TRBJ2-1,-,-,CSGKQASYNEQFF,TGCAGCGGAAAACAGGCCTCCTACAATGAGCAGTTCTTC
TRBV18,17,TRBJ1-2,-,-,CASSPQGLHESNYGYTF,TGTGCCAGCTCACCTCAGGGCTTGCACGAATCTAACTATGGCTACACCTTC